This TCR beta chain is from a study of STAT5B mutations in CD4+ large granular lymphocyte leukemia. Study-wide points: Compared with healthy controls (2/35), patient top clones favored TRBV06 (8/27). Patient CD4-sorted repertoires looked more clonal than healthy CD4+ repertoires, even without putative leukemic clones. Without HLA matching, higher CD4+ than CD8+ T-LGLL clonality could reflect small sample size.

A remark on this clone: Its antigen is unidentified.

Authors' data handling: The detection floor for productive clonotype frequency was 2.59 x 10-5. Generated by immunoSEQ multiplex PCR, the TCRdb table keeps only in-frame clones and is missing some. That table supplies the V and J calls and clone size; D and trimming were determined from the DNA. Among 20,000 or so clones, 70% to 75% were seen once, and the ten largest hold approximately 30%. CDR1 and CDR2 from the germline V gene are SGHRS and YFSETQ. V was clipped by 0 bases and J by 3 bases; unmatched bases: 2. The CDR3 has 15 residues. Material: CD4+ T cells from blood buffy coats. This TCR was recovered from a human donor in good health. The rearrangement links TRBV5-1 to TRBJ2-2; TRBD1 matches 7 bases. CDR3 coding DNA: TGCGCCAGCAGCTTGGAGAGGGGGCACACCGGGGAGCTGTTTTTT. It specifies CASSLERGHTGELFF.